This TCR beta chain was captured in a study of T cells in Graves' hyperthyroidism and ophthalmopathy. Stable disease denoted Graves' hyperthyroidism without ophthalmopathy progression within 18 months. The authors obtained PBMCs from roughly 10 ml of fresh peripheral blood. This clonotype appeared a few times. Antigen specificity is unknown. The CDR3 regions of TCR beta were amplified from RNA transcripts. TCR CDR3 underwent first-round RT-PCR with the HTBI primer set. TCRdb redid the calling of the multiplex PCR reads with MiXCR, one entry per CDR3 protein. The table has hundreds of thousands of distinct CDR3 sequences, around 15% seen once; the top ten hold about 9.4%. The study, taken as a whole, reports: Most thyroid-expanded clonotypes above 0.001 were also found in blood.

The sample was blood. The TCR originated in a woman between 18 and 29 years old with Graves' hyperthyroidism.

The CDR3 DNA reads TGTGCCAGCAGCTTATGGACTAGCGGGAGGAGATCTTTTTCGGAGACCCAGTACTTC. This encodes CASSLWTSGRRSFSETQYF. The chain combines TRBV7-9 with TRBJ2-5; the match to TRBD2 covers 14 bases. The J segment lost 5 bases and the V segment lost 2 bases, leaving 13 bases of the junction unmatched. Looked up from germline, CDR1 is SEHNR and CDR2 is FQNEAQ (reference sequence). The CDR3 loop spans 19 amino acids.